The entry below describes one T cell receptor (beta chain). Data came from immunoSEQ multiplex PCR; TCRdb stores just in-frame clones and leaves some out. Of 250,000 or so clones listed, around 90% are singletons. This sample was taken from a study of blood T cell repertoires in COVID-19. The CDR3 has 13 residues. Deletions cut 4 bases from V and 1 base from J, with 7 bases between. CDR1 and CDR2 (germline): LNHDA, SQIVND (reference sequence). One Seattle source followed patients from active infection through their disease course. The chain recombines TRBV19 with TRBJ1-1, with D perhaps TRBD1 (5 bases). This TCR derives from a woman aged 60-70 years with COVID-19, enrolled during active disease. The sequenced sample was peripheral blood. CDR3 DNA: TGTGCCAGTAGTACACAGGCGAACACTGAAGCTTTCTTT. This codes for CASSTQANTEAFF.